This T cell receptor beta chain comes out of a study of T-cell memory formation after mild COVID-19. Study-level results: The second-wave clones peaking on day 37 were not confirmed as SARS-CoV-2-specific.

This clonotype was seen repeatedly, ten times or more. Its antigen is as yet unknown. TCRdb reprocessed the 5' RACE reads with MiXCR, giving one entry per CDR3 protein. The sample yields some 40,000 distinct CDR3 sequences, more than 9% seen once. This CDR3 is built from 16 residues. J gave up 2 bases and V 2 bases, and 6 bases lay outside the gene matches. The germline V gene encodes CDR1 DFQATT and CDR2 SNEGSKA (reference sequence). Source material: PBMCs or a T cell subset sorted from them (not recorded which). The V gene is TRBV20-1, the J gene TRBJ2-7; 13 positions match TRBD2. The receptor was isolated from an adult woman who had mild COVID-19 (a few samples of this study predate the infection). Cell type and time point are not known. CDR3 in DNA: TGCAGTGCTAGAACCGGGACTAGCGGGGAGACCTACGAGCAGTACTTC. Translated, it gives CSARTGTSGETYEQYF.